Below, one T cell receptor beta chain is given with its context. What it binds is not known. This record belongs to a study of cytotoxic CD8 clonotypes in ibrutinib-treated CLL. Study at large: Patient counts were around 11 relapsed/refractory, over 14 treatment-naive and 17 to 18 IGHV unmutated. Patients attained some 24 partial and 2 complete responses; at median around 68 months, about 14 remained remitted while around twelve progressed. Sample averages reached 255,043 productive templates and approximately 93,000 productive rearrangements.

Produced via immunoSEQ multiplex PCR; TCRdb's table is partial and in-frame only. This sample yields around 310,000 clones, of which around four fifths are seen a single time; over 5% belongs to the top ten. Overall study findings and caveats: Having risen at ibrutinib response, clonality had fallen back toward baseline by progression.

The sample here was PBMCs, taken before ibrutinib treatment. The origin of this receptor is a human donor with chronic lymphocytic leukemia.

CDR3 protein: CSVSGTVKETQYF. Written as DNA, the CDR3 is TGCAGCGTGAGCGGGACAGTAAAAGAGACCCAGTACTTC. This rearrangement joins TRBV29-1 to TRBJ2-5; D may be TRBD1 or TRBD2 (7 bases each). From germline, CDR1 is SQVTM and CDR2 ANQGSEA. CDR3 length equals 13 residues. Trimming left V 6 bases short and J 3 bases short, with 14 bases between.